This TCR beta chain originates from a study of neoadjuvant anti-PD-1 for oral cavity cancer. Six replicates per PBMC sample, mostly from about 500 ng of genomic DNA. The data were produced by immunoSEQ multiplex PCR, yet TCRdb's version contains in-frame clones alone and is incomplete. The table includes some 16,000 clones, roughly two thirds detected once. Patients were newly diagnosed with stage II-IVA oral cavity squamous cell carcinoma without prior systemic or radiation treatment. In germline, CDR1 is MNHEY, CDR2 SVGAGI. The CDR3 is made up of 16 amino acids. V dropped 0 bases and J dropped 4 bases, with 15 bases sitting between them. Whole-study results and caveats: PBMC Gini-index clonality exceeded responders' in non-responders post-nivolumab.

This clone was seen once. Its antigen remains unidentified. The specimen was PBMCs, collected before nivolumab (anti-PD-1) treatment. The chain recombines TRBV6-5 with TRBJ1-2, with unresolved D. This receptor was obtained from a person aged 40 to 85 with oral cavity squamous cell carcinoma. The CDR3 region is CASSYSTPSSSYGYTF. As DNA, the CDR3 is TGTGCCAGCAGTTACTCGACCCCAAGTAGTTCCTATGGCTACACCTTC.